The clone carrying this T cell receptor (beta chain) showed up many times. The source of the sample is a study of blood T cells in healthy people across ages. A second roughly 6 to 12 cycle PCR used barcoded and J-beta primers. Each CDR3 protein is one row after TCRdb ran MiXCR on the 5' RACE reads. This table holds 550,000 to 800,000 distinct CDR3 sequences, approximately 21% found once. Germline V gene sequence: CDR1 MDHEN, CDR2 SYDVKM. CDR3 length equals 14 residues. Trimming removed 5 bases at V and 1 base at J, with 8 bases between. The chain carries TRBV28 and TRBJ2-2, with D uncertain. The sequencing sample was made of blood. This TCR came from a man in his sixties or seventies in good health. CDR3 sequence: CASSVGWNTGELFF. DNA for the CDR3: TGTGCCAGCAGTGTGGGTTGGAACACCGGGGAGCTGTTTTTT.